The 14 T cell receptor beta chains in this list originate from one sample, sequenced in a study of blood T cell repertoires in COVID-19. Method: immunoSEQ multiplex PCR; TCRdb's copy keeps in-frame clones and lacks some. The table shows over 60,000 clones, with more than 80% occurring only once. Sequenced input: peripheral blood. The receptors stem from a human donor in a cohort sampled during active COVID-19.

This clone was observed a few times. The chain joins TRBV5-6 to TRBJ2-1; 7 bases map to TRBD2. The CDR3 contains 14 residues. CDR1 and CDR2 from the germline V gene are SGHDT and YYEEEE. V trimming: 5 bases; J trimming: 8 bases; junction bases outside the gene matches: 10. CDR3 DNA: TGTGCCAGCAGTGGTTGGGGAGGGAGGGATGAGCAGTTCTTC. Translating gives CASSGWGGRDEQFF.

The chain joins TRBV7-8 to TRBJ2-7; TRBD1 agrees at 9 bases. The length of the CDR3 is 13 residues. The trim removed 5 bases at V and 9 bases at J, leaving 8 bases unmatched. Germline V gene lookup returns CDR1 SGHVS and CDR2 FQNEAQ. As DNA, the CDR3 is TGTGCCAGCAGCCTAGAGGGACAGGGAAGGCAGTACTTC. This sequence encodes CASSLEGQGRQYF.

Remarks on this clone: A much larger clone differs by one base, so this may be a read error. The chain links TRBV3-1 (or the pseudogene TRBV3-2) to TRBJ2-1, with 10 bases identical to TRBD2. This CDR3 has 14 amino acids. The ends lost 2 bases at V and 8 bases at J; junction bases unmatched: 3. Germline V lookup: CDR1 LGHDT, CDR2 YNNKEL (reference sequence). In DNA form, the CDR3 reads TGTGCCAGCAGCCAAACTAGCGGGACCCATGAGCAGTTCTTC. It specifies CASSQTSGTHEQFF.

The chain employs TRBV6-2 or TRBV6-3 and TRBJ2-1; maybe TRBD1 (5 bases). The germline V gene has CDR1 MNHEY and CDR2 SVGEGT. CDR3 length: 13 amino acids. Trimming cost V 2 bases and J 6 bases, with 8 bases left between them. Here the CDR3 reads CASSYRGGNEQFF. Written as DNA, the CDR3 is TGTGCCAGCAGTTACAGGGGCGGCAATGAGCAGTTCTTC.

The rearrangement joins TRBV3-1 (or the pseudogene TRBV3-2) to TRBJ2-2; D is uncertain. Germline CDR1 LGHDT, CDR2 YNNKEL (reference sequence). V dropped 1 base and J dropped 5 bases, with 5 bases sitting between them. The CDR3 sequence is 13 residues long. CDR3 nucleotide sequence: TGTGCCAGCAGCCAAGGTCGGACCGGGGAGCTGTTTTTT. This gives the protein CASSQGRTGELFF.

The genes are TRBV7-9 and TRBJ2-7; TRBD1 matches 11 bases. The CDR3 is made up of 15 amino acids. V was pared by 4 bases and J by 5 bases, with 7 bases of the junction left unmatched. Germline V gene data show CDR1 as SEHNR and CDR2 as FQNEAQ (reference sequence). As DNA, the CDR3 is TGTGCCAGCAGCTACGCGGACAGGGGGCTGAACGAGCAGTACTTC. This codes for CASSYADRGLNEQYF.

V gene TRBV12-5 combines with J gene TRBJ1-2; 10 nucleotides match TRBD1. The CDR3 has 15 residues. V trimming: 6 bases; J trimming: 9 bases; junction bases outside the gene matches: 13. Germline V gene sequence: CDR1 LGHNT, CDR2 FRNRAP. For the CDR3, the DNA is TGTGCTAGTGGCCCGGTCGCGGGACAGGGGACGCGCTACACCTTC. Translation gives CASGPVAGQGTRYTF.

Only a few counts were recorded for this clone. This chain connects TRBV2 to TRBJ1-4; 7 bases align to TRBD1. Per germline, CDR1 SNHLY and CDR2 FYNNEI. The V segment lost 5 bases and the J segment 4 bases; nucleotides outside the gene matches: 7. The CDR3 is 15 residues long. Written as DNA, the CDR3 is TGTGCCAGCAGTCCGAGGGACAGAAGTAATGAAAAACTGTTTTTT. Translation gives CASSPRDRSNEKLFF.

The table lists this clone with a few counts. The chain couples TRBV7-9 to TRBJ2-2, with TRBD1 as a possible D gene (7 bases). Germline V gene data show CDR1 as SEHNR and CDR2 as FQNEAQ (reference sequence). The V gene lost 5 bases and the J gene lost 5 bases, with 15 bases spanning the gap. CDR3 length equals 15 residues. The CDR3 region is CASSLRDSGTGELFF. The CDR3 nucleotides are TGTGCCAGCAGCCTACGGGACAGCGGGACCGGGGAGCTGTTTTTT. Full variable domain (rest looked up from reference TRBV7-9 and TRBJ2-2): DTGVSQNPRHKITKRGQNVTFRCDPISEHNRLYWYRQTLGQGPEFLTYFQNEAQLEKSRLLSDRFSAERPKGSFSTLEIQRTEQGDSAMYLCASSLRDSGTGELFFGEGSRLTVL.

The chain has TRBV9 and TRBJ2-2; D perhaps matches TRBD1 (6 bases). V lost 1 base and J lost 0, with 10 bases in between. Germline V gives CDR1 SGDLS, CDR2 YYNGEE. The CDR3 has 16 residues. The CDR3 DNA reads as TGTGCCAGCAGCGTACAAGGGACACCGAACACCGGGGAGCTGTTTTTT. Amino acids: CASSVQGTPNTGELFF.

This chain uses TRBV29-1 with TRBJ1-1, with D unclear. The ends were cut back, 3 bases at V and 9 bases at J, with 23 bases in the middle. Germline V gene sequence: CDR1 SQVTM, CDR2 ANQGSEA. CDR3 size: 15 residues. CDR3 in DNA: TGCAGCGTTGATAGTGGCAGCTTAGCCTTAAGACAAGCTTTCTTT. Its translation: CSVDSGSLALRQAFF.

This clone was counted a single time. The J gene is TRBJ1-1, the V gene TRBV28; D not certain. CDR3 length equals 15 residues. V was trimmed by 4 bases and J by 6 bases, leaving 18 bases between them. CDR1 is MDHEN and CDR2 is SYDVKM in the germline V gene. The CDR3 coding sequence is TGTGCCAGCAGTTCTCCTGCCGCGGGAAGGGCTGAAGCTTTCTTT. Protein: CASSSPAAGRAEAFF.

V is TRBV5-4 and J is TRBJ2-3, with TRBD1 as a possible D gene (5 bases). V lost 4 bases and J lost 4, with 10 bases in between. The CDR3 runs 13 residues. Germline values: CDR1 SGHNT, CDR2 YYREEE (reference sequence). The CDR3, as DNA: TGTGCCAGCAGCCCCCGCAGGGCAGATACGCAGTATTTT. It encodes CASSPRRADTQYF. The whole variable domain, filled in from reference TRBV5-4 and TRBJ2-3, reads ETGVTQSPTHLIKTRGQQVTLRCSSQSGHNTVSWYQQALGQGPQFIFQYYREEENGRGNFPPRFSGLQFPNYSSELNVNALELDDSALYLCASSPRRADTQYFGPGTRLTVL.

A few counts support this clone. V gene TRBV19 combines with J gene TRBJ1-2; perhaps TRBD1 as D (5 bases). The V gene lost 9 bases and the J gene lost 8 bases, with 22 bases spanning the gap. The CDR3 length is 14 residues. The V gene's germline CDR1 is LNHDA and CDR2 SQIVND (reference sequence). The CDR3 sequence is CASHRKGREKGYTF. The CDR3 DNA reads as TGTGCCAGCCACAGGAAGGGAAGGGAAAAAGGCTACACCTTC.